A single sample gave rise to the 21 T cell receptor beta chains below, sequenced in a study of control samples from healthy donors and cancer patients. Some clones are missing from TCRdb's copy, which holds only in-frame ones; the method was immunoSEQ multiplex PCR. The sample yields about 72,000 clones, roughly 92% seen once. The sequenced sample was blood. The receptors were sampled from a woman aged 55-75 years in good health.

V is TRBV10-3 and J is TRBJ1-1; 7 nucleotides align to TRBD1. The CDR3 has 15 residues. CDR1 ENHRY and CDR2 SYGVKD come from the germline V gene. V gave up 6 bases and J gave up 3 bases; unmatched junction bases: 10. CDR3 DNA: TGTGCCATCAGAGGGAGACAGGGATTCGACACTGAAGCTTTCTTT. It translates to CAIRGRQGFDTEAFF.

V gene TRBV28 combines with J gene TRBJ1-5; the match to TRBD1 covers 8 bases. Germline CDR1 reads MDHEN; CDR2 reads SYDVKM. The CDR3 length is 15 residues. Unmatched junction bases numbered 8, after V lost 5 bases and J lost 5 bases. Here the CDR3 DNA reads TGTGCCAGCAGTGACCTCGGACAGGGCGATCAGCCCCAGCATTTT. Protein: CASSDLGQGDQPQHF. Full variable domain (outside the CDR3, taken from reference TRBV28 and TRBJ1-5): DVKVTQSSRYLVKRTGEKVFLECVQDMDHENMFWYRQDPGLGLRLIYFSYDVKMKEKGDIPEGYSVSREKKERFSLILESASTNQTSMYLCASSDLGQGDQPQHFGDGTRLSIL.

The rearrangement joins TRBV7-6 to TRBJ2-1; 8 bases agree with TRBD2. With V trimmed by 1 base and J by 0 bases, 5 bases remained unmatched. The germline V gene has CDR1 SGHVS and CDR2 FNYEAQ. The length of the CDR3 is 17 residues. This CDR3 is CASSLVSGSFSYNEQFF. As DNA, the CDR3 is TGTGCCAGCAGCTTAGTCAGCGGGAGTTTCTCCTACAATGAGCAGTTCTTC.

This clone was observed once. CDR3 protein: CASTPGNSGNTIYF. Here the CDR3 DNA reads TGTGCCAGCACTCCGGGAAACTCTGGAAACACCATATATTTT. This sequence joins TRBV9 and TRBJ1-3; D is uncertain. Germline V gene sequence: CDR1 SGDLS, CDR2 YYNGEE. The CDR3 has 14 amino acids. The germline V and J ends were trimmed by 6 bases and 0 bases, with 10 bases remaining between them.

The rearrangement uses TRBV14 and TRBJ1-3; 9 bases fit TRBD1. The V and J ends lost 4 bases and 5 bases, in that order; junction bases with no gene match: 3. Germline V gene sequence: CDR1 SGHDN, CDR2 FVKESK. CDR3 size: 14 residues. The DNA for the CDR3 is TGTGCCAGCAGCCGGACAGGGGCGAGAAACACCATATATTTT. It codes for CASSRTGARNTIYF.

With regard to this clone: It is unclear where the CDR3 begins or ends on the DNA, so no DNA is shown, and the CDR3 is as TCRdb lists it. V is TRBV18 and J is TRBJ1-1. Germline loops: CDR1 KGHSH, CDR2 LQKENI. 14 amino acids form the CDR3, both terminal residues included. The CDR3 protein is CASSPAALNTEAFF.

The chain has TRBV28 and TRBJ2-4; a weak D match, TRBD2 (6 bases). Trimming removed 3 bases at V and 3 bases at J, with 15 bases between. The CDR3 is made up of 16 amino acids. Per germline, CDR1 MDHEN and CDR2 SYDVKM. CDR3 residues: CASSFSGDDGKNIQYF. Here the CDR3 DNA reads TGTGCCAGCAGTTTTAGCGGCGACGACGGCAAAAACATTCAGTACTTC.

This chain uses TRBV19 with TRBJ1-1; TRBD1 might be the D (5 bases). Trimming shortened V by 6 bases and J by 7 bases, and 12 bases separated the two germline ends. CDR3 length equals 12 residues. In germline, CDR1 is LNHDA, CDR2 SQIVND (reference sequence). As DNA, the CDR3 is TGTGCCAGTAGCGGACAAGCCTTTGAAGCTTTCTTT. Translation: CASSGQAFEAFF. The full variable domain, with the rest looked up from reference TRBV19 and TRBJ1-1, is DGGITQSPKYLFRKEGQNVTLSCEQNLNHDAMYWYRQDPGQGLRLIYYSQIVNDFQKGDIAEGYSVSREKKESFPLTVTSAQKNPTAFYLCASSGQAFEAFFGQGTRLTVV.

The chain employs TRBV27 and TRBJ1-5; TRBD1 matches 7 bases. The CDR3 is 17 amino acids. The V and J ends lost 3 bases and 5 bases, in that order; junction bases with no gene match: 13. Germline V gene data show CDR1 as MNHEY and CDR2 as SMNVEV (reference sequence). CDR3 DNA: TGTGCCAGCAGTTTGTTAAGGGGGCCGCCTTATGATCAGCCCCAGCATTTT. This encodes CASSLLRGPPYDQPQHF.

V usage is TRBV7-6 and J usage is TRBJ2-3, with D possibly being TRBD2 (6 bases). With 6 bases removed from V and 3 bases from J, the gap between germline ends came to 16 bases. Germline V gene sequence: CDR1 SGHVS, CDR2 FNYEAQ. The CDR3 runs 15 residues. The CDR3 nucleotides read TGTGCCAGCAGGCCGCCGCGGGGCGAGACAGATACGCAGTATTTT. It yields the protein CASRPPRGETDTQYF.

The rearrangement uses TRBV7-9 and TRBJ1-3, with D hard to call. Trimming removed 6 bases from V and 5 bases from J, with 5 bases in between. The CDR3 is 11 amino acids. Germline CDR1 reads SEHNR; CDR2 reads FQNEAQ (reference sequence). The CDR3 nucleotides are TGTGCCAGCAGTCTAAGAAACACCATATATTTT. Its translation: CASSLRNTIYF. The full variable domain, in which reference TRBV7-9 and TRBJ1-3 provide the parts outside the CDR3, is DTGVSQNPRHKITKRGQNVTFRCDPISEHNRLYWYRQTLGQGPEFLTYFQNEAQLEKSRLLSDRFSAERPKGSFSTLEIQRTEQGDSAMYLCASSLRNTIYFGEGSWLTVV.

The chain has TRBV4-1 and TRBJ1-4, with D perhaps matching TRBD1 (5 bases). The CDR3 extends over 14 amino acids. V lost 1 base to trimming and J lost 8 bases, with 11 bases between them. The germline gives CDR1 MGHRA, CDR2 YSYEKL. Here the CDR3 DNA reads TGCGCCAGCAGCCAAGGGGGAGGGGTCGAAAAACTGTTTTTT. Translated, it gives CASSQGGGVEKLFF.

The chain recombines TRBV27 with TRBJ1-5; TRBD1 matches 8 bases. V lost 4 bases to trimming and J lost 3 bases; unmatched junction nucleotides: 5. Germline assignment: CDR1 MNHEY and CDR2 SMNVEV (reference sequence). There are 15 residues in the CDR3. CDR3 region: CASSSRTGLNQPQHF. DNA for the CDR3: TGTGCCAGCAGTTCAAGGACAGGGCTCAATCAGCCCCAGCATTTT.

The J gene is TRBJ1-4, the V gene TRBV7-9, with D uncertain. Germline V lookup: CDR1 SEHNR, CDR2 FQNEAQ (reference sequence). V was shortened by 5 bases and J by 8 bases, with 6 bases between the two germline ends. The CDR3 has 11 residues. In DNA, the CDR3 is TGTGCCAGCAGCCCCATGGAAAAACTGTTTTTT. This encodes CASSPMEKLFF.

The gene calls are TRBV4-1 and TRBJ2-1, with TRBD2 as a possible D gene (6 bases). Germline V CDR1 and CDR2: MGHRA, YSYEKL. Trimming took 1 base from V and 3 from J, leaving 10 bases between them. The CDR3 runs to 15 residues. The CDR3 nucleotides are TGCGCCAGCAGCCAAGTGCGGGAAATCTACAATGAGCAGTTCTTC. This sequence encodes CASSQVREIYNEQFF.

The chain couples TRBV11-2 to TRBJ1-1; D uncertain. The CDR3 is 12 residues long. V was trimmed by 5 bases and J by 5 bases, leaving 9 bases between them. Germline assignment: CDR1 SGHAT and CDR2 FQNNGV. CDR3 coding DNA: TGTGCCAGCAGCCTTTCGGAGACTGAAGCTTTCTTT. Residues: CASSLSETEAFF.

The CDR3 DNA reads as TGTGCCAGCAGCTTATGGGATACGAACACCGGGGAGCTGTTTTTT. Translation gives CASSLWDTNTGELFF. The chain is built from TRBV7-9 and TRBJ2-2; D uncertain. The CDR3 extends over 15 amino acids. CDR1 is SEHNR and CDR2 is FQNEAQ in the germline V gene (reference sequence). V lost 2 bases, J lost 0 bases, and 7 bases lay in between.

The sample holds a few counts of this clone. The chain is built from TRBV7-2 and TRBJ1-2; D remains ambiguous. V shed 3 bases and J shed 5 bases, with 13 bases lying between them. The length of the CDR3 is 14 residues. The germline V gene has CDR1 SGHTA and CDR2 FQGNSA. CDR3 in amino acids: CASSFNAAGYGYTF. In DNA form, the CDR3 reads TGTGCCAGCAGCTTTAACGCGGCGGGGTATGGCTACACCTTC.

The chain is built from TRBV5-1 and TRBJ1-1; possible D gene TRBD1, 5 bases. V gave up 3 bases and J gave up 0 bases, with 12 bases separating them. Per the germline V gene, CDR1 is SGHRS and CDR2 is YFSETQ. The CDR3 has 15 residues. DNA of the CDR3: TGCGCCAGCAGCTCTCATCAGGGTATGAACACTGAAGCTTTCTTT. It encodes CASSSHQGMNTEAFF.

The chain joins TRBV3-1 (or the pseudogene TRBV3-2) to TRBJ1-2, with 7 bases matching TRBD1. The CDR3 totals 14 residues. CDR1 LGHDT and CDR2 YNNKEL come from the germline V gene (reference sequence). V shed 6 bases, J shed 5 bases, and the junction held 9 bases outside the gene matches. CDR3 loop: CASSPGTEAYGYTF. The DNA of the CDR3 is TGTGCCAGCAGTCCCGGGACAGAAGCATATGGCTACACCTTC.

The chain uses TRBV19 and TRBJ2-7, with D perhaps matching TRBD2 (5 bases). The CDR3 is made up of 13 amino acids. Trimming cost V 4 bases and J 2 bases, with 9 bases left between them. Germline values: CDR1 LNHDA, CDR2 SQIVND (reference sequence). The CDR3 region is CASSKRGPYEQYF. The DNA of the CDR3 is TGTGCCAGTAGTAAGCGCGGGCCCTACGAGCAGTACTTC. The variable domain in full, with the rest retrieved from reference TRBV19 and TRBJ2-7, is DGGITQSPKYLFRKEGQNVTLSCEQNLNHDAMYWYRQDPGQGLRLIYYSQIVNDFQKGDIAEGYSVSREKKESFPLTVTSAQKNPTAFYLCASSKRGPYEQYFGPGTRLTVT.